A selection of T cell receptor beta chains follows, all from one sample in a study of cytomegalovirus exposure and HLA in healthy donors. Profiling relied on immunoSEQ multiplex PCR, and the TCRdb table lists in-frame clones only, not all of them. This sample yields 200,000 to 300,000 clones, of which 75% to 85% are seen a single time; 8% belongs to the top ten. Sequenced: PBMCs. Every receptor here comes from a woman in her sixties or seventies in good health and CMV-seropositive. The CDR3 runs from the conserved cysteine through the conserved F or W. D genes are given only for firm matches. Not all rows give a size; the values are once, few, many and, for expanded clones, a class.

NA | TRBJ2-1 | NA | TRBV9 | TGTGCCAGCAGCGAAAGCGGTACCTACTACAATGAGCAGTTCTTC | CASSESGTYYNEQFF
NA | TRBJ1-5 | once | TRBV29-1 | TGCAGCGTTGTAATTACAAGCAATCAGCCCCAGCATTTT | CSVVITSNQPQHF
TRBD1 | TRBJ2-7 | few | TRBV2 | TGTGCCAGCAGTGAAGGCCAGGGGGCCATAACCTACGAGCAGTACTTC | CASSEGQGAITYEQYF
NA | TRBJ1-5 | once | TRBV9 | TGTGCCAGCAGCGTGGCAGGGGCACAGCCCCAGCATTTT | CASSVAGAQPQHF
TRBD1 | TRBJ2-7 | NA | TRBV14 | TGTGCCAGCAGCCCCCGGGACAGGGATAGGGAGCAGTACTTC | CASSPRDRDREQYF
NA | TRBJ1-1 | NA | TRBV19 | TGTGCCAGTAGTATTTCGGACAACCCTGAAGCTTTCTTT | CASSISDNPEAFF
TRBD2 | TRBJ2-1 | NA | TRBV4-2 | TGTGCCAGCAGCCGGGACCCTAGCGGGGTGGGCCTTGAGCAGTTCTTC | CASSRDPSGVGLEQFF
TRBD1 | TRBJ2-7 | NA | TRBV25-1 | TGTGCCAGCAGTAGACAGGGAGTCAATTCCTACGAGCAGTACTTC | CASSRQGVNSYEQYF
TRBD2 | TRBJ2-7 | NA | TRBV27 | TGTGCCAGCAGTTTTGAAGCGGGACTCGGGCAGCAGTACTTC | CASSFEAGLGQQYF
NA | TRBJ2-7 | NA | TRBV11-2 | TGTGCCAGCACCCAGGGTGGTGAGCAGTACTTC | CASTQGGEQYF
TRBD1 | TRBJ1-1 | medium-sized | TRBV4-1 | TGCGCCAGCAGCCTAGGGGGCAGGAACACTGAAGCTTTCTTT | CASSLGGRNTEAFF
NA | TRBJ1-1 | NA | TRBV28 | TGTGCCAGCAGTTTATACGGGGGCACTGAAGCTTTCTTT | CASSLYGGTEAFF
TRBD1 | TRBJ2-7 | NA | TRBV19 | TGTGCCAGTAGGACCGGGGCGACAGGGACCGAGCAGTACTTC | CASRTGATGTEQYF
NA | TRBJ1-3 | NA | TRBV28 | TGTGCCAGCAGTTTGCGAACTTTAGTGATGGGAAACACCATATATTTT | CASSLRTLVMGNTIYF
NA | TRBJ2-1 | NA | TRBV7-3 | TGTGCCAGCAGCTTTGGAGGGACCTACAATGAGCAGTTCTTC | CASSFGGTYNEQFF
NA | TRBJ1-2 | NA | TRBV19 | TGTGCCAGTAGTATACTGGGGGCGATCGGTGGCTACACCTTC | CASSILGAIGGYTF
TRBD1 | TRBJ2-7 | NA | TRBV19 | TGTGCCAGTAGTACGGGACAGGGGCCCTACGAGCAGTACTTC | CASSTGQGPYEQYF
TRBD1 | TRBJ2-5 | few | TRBV6-4 | TGTGCCAGCAGTGCCCAACCCCGGCCAGGGGGCGGAAAGACCCAGTACTTC | CASSAQPRPGGGKTQYF
TRBD2 | TRBJ2-1 | NA | TRBV10-3 | TGTGCCATCAGCGGACTAGCGGGGAGCTCCTACAATGAGCAGTTCTTC | CAISGLAGSSYNEQFF
NA | TRBJ2-2 | NA | TRBV28 | TGTGCCAGCAGGGAGGGTGCGGCGAACACCGGGGAGCTGTTTTTT | CASREGAANTGELFF
TRBD2 | TRBJ2-3 | NA | TRBV9 | TGTGCCAGCAGCGGACAGCCTAAAGCGGGATTCACAGATACGCAGTATTTT | CASSGQPKAGFTDTQYF
NA | TRBJ1-5 | once | TRBV7-8 | TGTGCCAGCAGCTTATCCCCGACAGGCCTGGCGCCCCAGCATTTT | CASSLSPTGLAPQHF
NA | TRBJ2-1 | NA | TRBV9 | TGTGCCAGCAGCGTAGGGACTGGCGGGTACAATGAGCAGTTCTTC | CASSVGTGGYNEQFF
TRBD2 | TRBJ2-1 | NA | TRBV12-5 | TGTGCTAGTGGTTTGGTACAACTAGCGGGAGTCTACAATGAGCAGTTCTTC | CASGLVQLAGVYNEQFF
NA | TRBJ2-5 | NA | TRBV5-4 | TGTGCCAGCAGCTCCGATCCTTCGACCCAGGGGGAGACCCAGTACTTC | CASSSDPSTQGETQYF
NA | TRBJ2-1 | NA | TRBV19 | TGTGCCAGTAATCAGGGTTACAATGAGCAGTTCTTC | CASNQGYNEQFF
TRBD1 | TRBJ1-2 | NA | TRBV10-3 | TGTGCCATCAGTGGACAGGGGGCTATCGGCTACACCTTC | CAISGQGAIGYTF
TRBD2 | TRBJ2-3 | NA | TRBV6-1 | TGTGCCAGCAGTGCGGTGACTAGCGGGACCACAGATACGCAGTATTTT | CASSAVTSGTTDTQYF
NA | TRBJ2-1 | NA | TRBV7-9 | TGTGCCAGCAGTCGGCTAGCCAATGAGCAGTTCTTC | CASSRLANEQFF
NA | TRBJ2-3 | NA | TRBV7-9 | TGTGCCAGCAGCTCTCGCGGGAGCACAGATACGCAGTATTTT | CASSSRGSTDTQYF
TRBD1 | TRBJ2-7 | few | TRBV12-5 | TGTGCTAGTAGGGGGACAGGGGCCTACGAGCAGTACTTC | CASRGTGAYEQYF
TRBD1 | TRBJ2-1 | NA | TRBV7-9 | TGTGCCAGCAGCCCCCGGGACAGGGGTAATGAGCAGTTCTTC | CASSPRDRGNEQFF
NA | TRBJ1-5 | NA | TRBV11-2 | TGTGCCAGCGGTCTTGACATGAATCAGCCCCAGCATTTT | CASGLDMNQPQHF
NA | TRBJ1-1 | few | TRBV6-1 | TGTGCCAGCATCACTCGGGAGACAATGAACACTGAAGCTTTCTTT | CASITRETMNTEAFF
TRBD1 | TRBJ1-2 | NA | TRBV19 | TGTGCCAGTAGTATGGGACAGGTGTATTCGGATGGCTACACCTTC | CASSMGQVYSDGYTF
TRBD1 | TRBJ2-1 | once | TRBV5-1 | TGCGCCAGCAGCGCGGGACAGGGCTACAATGAGCAGTTCTTC | CASSAGQGYNEQFF
NA | TRBJ2-7 | NA | TRBV5-1 | TGCGCCAGCAGCTCGCCAGCCCAGGGGGGAGAGCAGTACTTC | CASSSPAQGGEQYF
TRBD2 | TRBJ2-7 | NA | TRBV5-1 | TGCGCCAGCAGCCACGGACTAGCGGCTTCCTACGAGCAGTACTTC | CASSHGLAASYEQYF
TRBD1 | TRBJ1-1 | NA | TRBV6-6 | TGTGCCAGCACGGACAGGGGCTTGAACACTGAAGCTTTCTTT | CASTDRGLNTEAFF
NA | TRBJ2-3 | NA | TRBV5-6 | TGTGCCAGCAGCTTGCGGGTTATGGGCACAGATACGCAGTATTTT | CASSLRVMGTDTQYF
NA | TRBJ2-7 | once | TRBV11-2 | TGTGCCAGCAGGTTACCCACCCGGTGGGGGCGAGCCCACGAGCAGTACTTC | CASRLPTRWGRAHEQYF
TRBD1 | TRBJ2-1 | NA | TRBV6-5 | TGTGCCAGCAGTTATAACAGGGGCTATGAGCAGTTCTTC | CASSYNRGYEQFF
NA | TRBJ1-2 | NA | TRBV19 | TGTGCCACCACGAGGGGCGGGGTCGGCTACACCTTC | CATTRGGVGYTF
NA | TRBJ2-7 | NA | TRBV6-4 | TGTGCCAGCAGTGATTCGGTTTTTTACGAGCAGTACTTC | CASSDSVFYEQYF
NA | TRBJ2-7 | NA | TRBV4-1 | TGCGCCAGCAGCCAAGATTCAGGGGGAGGAAGGGAGCAGTACTTC | CASSQDSGGGREQYF
TRBD1 | TRBJ1-5 | NA | TRBV19 | TGTGCCAGTAGATCCGGGACAGATAGCAATCAGCCCCAGCATTTT | CASRSGTDSNQPQHF
TRBD1 | TRBJ1-5 | NA | TRBV7-2 | TGTGCCAGCAGCTTGACAGGGGGCGGTCAGCCCCAGCATTTT | CASSLTGGGQPQHF
TRBD2 | TRBJ2-2 | NA | TRBV29-1 | TGCAGCGTTGTTTCTAGCGGGAAGGCCGGGGAGCTGTTTTTT | CSVVSSGKAGELFF
TRBD2 | TRBJ2-7 | NA | TRBV9 | TGTGCCAGCAGCGTAGGAGGGACGGGAGGAGTCGAGCAGTACTTC | CASSVGGTGGVEQYF
TRBD1 | TRBJ1-2 | NA | TRBV2 | TGTGCCAGCAGTGGGGACGACAGGGGCTATGGCTACACCTTC | CASSGDDRGYGYTF